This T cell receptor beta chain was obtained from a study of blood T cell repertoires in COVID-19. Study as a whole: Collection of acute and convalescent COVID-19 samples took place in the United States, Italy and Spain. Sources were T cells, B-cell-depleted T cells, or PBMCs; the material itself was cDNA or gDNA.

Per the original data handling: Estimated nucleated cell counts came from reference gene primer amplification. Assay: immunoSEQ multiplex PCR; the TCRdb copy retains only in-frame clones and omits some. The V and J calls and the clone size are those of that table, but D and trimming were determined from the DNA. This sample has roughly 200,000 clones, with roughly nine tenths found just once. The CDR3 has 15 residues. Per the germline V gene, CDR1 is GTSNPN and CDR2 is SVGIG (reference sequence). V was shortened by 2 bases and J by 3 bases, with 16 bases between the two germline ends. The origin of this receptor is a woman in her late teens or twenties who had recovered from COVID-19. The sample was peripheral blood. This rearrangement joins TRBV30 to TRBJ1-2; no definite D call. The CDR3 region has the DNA TGTGCCTGGAGTACCCGTCACCTCGGGTACTATGGCTACACCTTC. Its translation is CAWSTRHLGYYGYTF. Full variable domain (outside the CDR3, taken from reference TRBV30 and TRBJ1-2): SQTIHQWPATLVQPVGSPLSLECTVEGTSNPNLYWYRQAAGRGLQLLFYSVGIGQISSEVPQNLSASRPQDRQFILSSKKLLLSDSGFYLCAWSTRHLGYYGYTFGSGTRLTVV.